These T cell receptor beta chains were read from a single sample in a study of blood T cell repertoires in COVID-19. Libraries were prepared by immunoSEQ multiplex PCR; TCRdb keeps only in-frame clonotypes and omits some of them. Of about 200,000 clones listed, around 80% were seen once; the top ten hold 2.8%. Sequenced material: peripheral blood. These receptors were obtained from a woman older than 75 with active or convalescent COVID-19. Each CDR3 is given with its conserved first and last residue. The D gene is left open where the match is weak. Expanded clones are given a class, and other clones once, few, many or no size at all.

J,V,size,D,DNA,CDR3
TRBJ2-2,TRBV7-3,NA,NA,TGTGCCAGCAGCTTAACTGACGGGGCCGGGGAGCTGTTTTTT,CASSLTDGAGELFF
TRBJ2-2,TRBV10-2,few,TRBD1,TGCGCCAGCAGAATACCCGGGACAGGGGTTCGGCTGAACACCGGGGAGCTGTTTTTT,CASRIPGTGVRLNTGELFF
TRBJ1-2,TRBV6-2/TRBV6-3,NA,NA,TGTGCCAGCAGTTACGGCGGCCCCCCTGGCTACACCTTC,CASSYGGPPGYTF
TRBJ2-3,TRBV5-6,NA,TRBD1,TGTGCCAGCAGCCCCGACAGGGGGCCTAAACACGGCACAGATACGCAGTATTTT,CASSPDRGPKHGTDTQYF
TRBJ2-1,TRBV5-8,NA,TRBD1,TGTGCCAGCAGCTTGGGGACAGGGGGCGCATACAATGAGCAGTTCTTC,CASSLGTGGAYNEQFF
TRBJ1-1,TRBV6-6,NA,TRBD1,TGTGCCAGCAGTCAAGGGACAGCTGAAGCTTTCTTT,CASSQGTAEAFF
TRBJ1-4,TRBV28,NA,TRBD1,TGTGCCAGCAGAGGGTACAGGGGGGGGAAACTGTTTTTT,CASRGYRGGKLFF
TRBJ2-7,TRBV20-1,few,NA,TGCAGTGCTAGGTCAGGGCACGAGCAGTACTTC,CSARSGHEQYF
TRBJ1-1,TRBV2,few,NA,TGTGCCAGCACGGGGAACACTGAAGCTTTCTTT,CASTGNTEAFF
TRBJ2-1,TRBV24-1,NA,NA,TGTGCCACCAGTGATTCGTTGCAGGCCATATACAATGAGCAGTTCTTC,CATSDSLQAIYNEQFF